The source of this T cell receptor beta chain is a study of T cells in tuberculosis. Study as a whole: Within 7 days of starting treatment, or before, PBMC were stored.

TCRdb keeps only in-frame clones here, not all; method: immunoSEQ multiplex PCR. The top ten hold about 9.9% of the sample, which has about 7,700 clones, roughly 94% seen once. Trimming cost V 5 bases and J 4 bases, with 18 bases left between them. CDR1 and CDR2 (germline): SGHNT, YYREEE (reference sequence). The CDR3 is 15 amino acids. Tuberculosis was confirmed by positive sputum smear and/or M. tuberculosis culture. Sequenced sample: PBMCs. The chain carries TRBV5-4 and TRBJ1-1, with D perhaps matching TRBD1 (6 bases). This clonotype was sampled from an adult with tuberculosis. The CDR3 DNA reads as TGTGCCAGCAGGCCTAACAACAGGGTTGGCACTGAAGCTTTCTTT. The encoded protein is CASRPNNRVGTEAFF.